Below, 13 T cell receptor beta chains from the same sample are listed, as sequenced in a study of control samples from healthy donors and cancer patients. The data were produced by immunoSEQ multiplex PCR, yet TCRdb's version contains in-frame clones alone and is incomplete. Among 77,000 or so clones listed, roughly nine tenths were seen once. Source material: blood. These receptors came from a man aged 25 to 40 in good health.

The rearrangement joins TRBV6-2 or TRBV6-3 to TRBJ2-7; TRBD2 aligns across 16 bases. The ends lost 5 bases at V and 3 bases at J; junction bases unmatched: 13. The V gene's germline CDR1 is MNHEY and CDR2 SVGEGT. The CDR3 length is 19 residues. DNA for the CDR3: TGTGCCAGCAGTCCCCCCCCGGGACTAGCGGGAGGGTTGGGCTACGAGCAGTACTTC. Translating gives CASSPPPGLAGGLGYEQYF.

The rearrangement uses TRBV19 and TRBJ1-3; 7 bases map to TRBD1. J was trimmed by 0 bases and V by 6 bases; bases with no gene match: 14. Germline values: CDR1 LNHDA, CDR2 SQIVND (reference sequence). The CDR3 sequence is 18 residues long. The CDR3 nucleotides read TGTGCCAGTAGCTGGGTGTGGGACAGAAGAAGCTCTGGAAACACCATATATTTT. It is translated as CASSWVWDRRSSGNTIYF.

V and J are TRBV11-3 and TRBJ1-1; D remains unclear. This CDR3 contains 13 residues. V lost 8 bases and J lost 4, with 14 bases in between. Germline V gene sequence: CDR1 SGHNT, CDR2 YENEEA. The CDR3 DNA follows: TGTGCCAGCGGCGGACGGTTAGGCACTGAAGCTTTCTTT. It is translated as CASGGRLGTEAFF.

The V gene is TRBV3-1 (or the pseudogene TRBV3-2), the J gene TRBJ2-4; possibly TRBD2 for D (5 bases). This CDR3 has 17 amino acids. V lost 4 bases to trimming and J lost 1 base, with 17 bases between them. Germline loops: CDR1 LGHDT, CDR2 YNNKEL (reference sequence). The CDR3 is CASSPTHEGPAKNIQYF. The CDR3 DNA reads TGTGCCAGCAGCCCTACACACGAGGGTCCGGCCAAAAACATTCAGTACTTC.

In nucleotides, the CDR3 is TGCGCCAGCAGCTTGGATATCGGCGGGCCTAACATTCAGTACTTC. Translating it yields CASSLDIGGPNIQYF. The chain is built from TRBV5-1 and TRBJ2-4, with D possibly being TRBD2 (5 bases). Trimming pared 0 bases from V and 7 bases from J, leaving 14 bases between. CDR1 is SGHRS, CDR2 YFSETQ, per germline. The CDR3 is 15 residues long.

The chain joins TRBV30 to TRBJ2-2; 7 bases are a match to TRBD2. J was trimmed by 6 bases and V by 4 bases; bases with no gene match: 2. CDR3 length equals 12 residues. Germline loops: CDR1 GTSNPN, CDR2 SVGIG (reference sequence). Here the CDR3 reads CAWIRGAGELFF. CDR3 in DNA: TGTGCCTGGATCCGGGGGGCCGGGGAGCTGTTTTTT.

The gene calls are TRBV3-1 (or the pseudogene TRBV3-2) and TRBJ1-2, with a possible D match to TRBD1 (5 bases). The germline V and J ends were trimmed by 6 bases and 8 bases, with 16 bases remaining between them. CDR1 is LGHDT, CDR2 YNNKEL, per germline (reference sequence). The CDR3 has 13 residues. The CDR3 DNA reads TGTGCCAGCAGACAAAGATTCGGGGGAGGCTACACCTTC. This codes for CASRQRFGGGYTF.

This chain links TRBV25-1 with TRBJ2-5; 12 bases fit TRBD2. The CDR3 is 14 amino acids. Germline values: CDR1 MGHDK, CDR2 SYGVNS. V shed 6 bases, J shed 4 bases, and the junction held 3 bases outside the gene matches. DNA for the CDR3: TGTGCCAGCAGCCTAGCGGGAGGGGGAGAGACCCAGTACTTC. Its protein product is CASSLAGGGETQYF.

The chain joins TRBV12-3 or TRBV12-4 to TRBJ1-1; D uncertain. This CDR3 has 13 amino acids. V lost 6 bases and J lost 1, with 9 bases in between. CDR3 sequence reads: CASRKWGNTEAFF. The CDR3 nucleotides are TGTGCCAGCAGAAAATGGGGGAACACTGAAGCTTTCTTT.

The chain employs TRBV28 and TRBJ1-2; 7 bases line up with TRBD1. Germline assignment: CDR1 MDHEN and CDR2 SYDVKM. J gave up 6 bases and V 5 bases, and 9 bases lay outside the gene matches. The length of the CDR3 is 14 residues. The CDR3 protein is CASSQKTGYNGYTF. The CDR3 DNA reads TGTGCCAGCAGTCAAAAGACAGGGTACAATGGCTACACCTTC.

The rearrangement joins TRBV6-5 to TRBJ2-7; 7 nucleotides line up with TRBD2. Germline V CDR1 and CDR2: MNHEY, SVGAGI. CDR3 length: 13 amino acids. V shed 8 bases, J shed 3 bases, and the junction held 7 bases outside the gene matches. In nucleotides, the CDR3 is TGTGCCAGCTTCTCTAGCGGCTTCTACGAGCAGTACTTC. As protein: CASFSSGFYEQYF.

This chain connects TRBV2 to TRBJ2-1; 9 nucleotides line up with TRBD2. This CDR3 has 15 amino acids. After removal of 6 bases from V and 5 bases from J, the junction contained 8 bases not matched to a gene. Germline V gene lookup returns CDR1 SNHLY and CDR2 FYNNEI. The CDR3 DNA is TGTGCCAGCAGGCTGACTAGCGGCCACCACAATGAGCAGTTCTTC. Amino acids: CASRLTSGHHNEQFF.

This chain joins TRBV7-9 and TRBJ1-6; 8 nucleotides agree with TRBD1. From germline, CDR1 is SEHNR and CDR2 FQNEAQ (reference sequence). V lost 5 bases, J lost 6 bases, and 6 bases stayed unmatched. The CDR3 is made up of 15 amino acids. Here the CDR3 reads CASSPPDRANSPLHF. The DNA of the CDR3 is TGTGCCAGCAGCCCTCCGGACAGGGCTAATTCACCCCTCCACTTT.